Listed here are 9 T cell receptor beta chains from one sample, sequenced in a study of shared clonotypes between healthy human individuals. Profiling relied on immunoSEQ multiplex PCR, and the TCRdb table lists in-frame clones only, not all of them. The sample includes some 1,400,000 clones, roughly 96% of them seen just once. Sequencing used naive CD4+ T cells sorted from blood. Subset specified: CD45RA+ positively selected. Every receptor here comes from a man aged 25-45 years in good health.

This clone was recorded once. The chain couples TRBV27 to TRBJ2-1; D is possibly TRBD1 or TRBD2 (5 bases each). Germline V gene sequence: CDR1 MNHEY, CDR2 SMNVEV (reference sequence). Trimming left V 5 bases short and J 3 bases short, with 11 bases between. The CDR3 has 14 amino acids. The chain's CDR3 is CASSLQRGYNEQFF. CDR3 DNA: TGTGCCAGCAGTCTCCAGAGGGGCTACAATGAGCAGTTCTTC.

The chain recombines TRBV9 with TRBJ2-1; D is perhaps TRBD2 (7 bases). Between the trimmed V and J ends, which lost 3 bases and 3 bases, there was a span of 13 bases. Germline V gene lookup returns CDR1 SGDLS and CDR2 YYNGEE. The CDR3 totals 15 residues. For the CDR3, the DNA is TGTGCCAGCAGCGCCGAGGGGGGGTTCTACAATGAGCAGTTCTTC. Translated, it gives CASSAEGGFYNEQFF.

This sequence joins TRBV7-6 and TRBJ2-7; D perhaps matches TRBD1 (6 bases). Trimming took off 1 base at V and 3 bases at J, with 7 bases between the two ends. Per the germline V gene, CDR1 is SGHVS and CDR2 is FNYEAQ. The CDR3 consists of 13 residues. The CDR3 here is CASSLEDSYEQYF. For the CDR3, the DNA is TGTGCCAGCAGCTTAGAGGACAGCTACGAGCAGTACTTC.

V is TRBV5-1 and J is TRBJ2-1, with TRBD2 matching 9 bases. This CDR3 is built from 14 residues. The ends lost 7 bases at V and 10 bases at J; junction bases unmatched: 12. The germline CDR1 and CDR2 sequences are SGHRS and YFSETQ. The CDR3 sequence is CASGTSGSQREQFF. The CDR3 bases are TGCGCCAGCGGAACTAGCGGGTCCCAACGGGAGCAGTTCTTC.

The chain recombines TRBV7-8 with TRBJ2-1; 13 bases map to TRBD2. Trimming at V came to 5 bases and at J to 12 bases, leaving 10 bases not matched to a gene. Germline V gives CDR1 SGHVS, CDR2 FQNEAQ. This CDR3 region has 15 residues. CDR3 amino acids: CASSLGTSGVSVQFF. The CDR3 nucleotides are TGTGCCAGCAGCCTGGGGACTAGCGGGGTCAGTGTGCAGTTCTTC.

In this sample, this clone turned up a few times. The sample contains more than one DNA sequence encoding this CDR3. The rearrangement uses TRBV28 and TRBJ1-5; D gene unclear. The CDR3 is 10 residues long. V was clipped by 3 bases and J by 7 bases, with 1 base between them. Looked up from germline, CDR1 is MDHEN and CDR2 is SYDVKM. In DNA, the CDR3 is TGTGCCAGCAGTTTCCAGCCCCAGCATTTT. This sequence encodes CASSFQPQHF.

The chain joins TRBV30 to TRBJ1-4; no clear D gene. Germline loops: CDR1 GTSNPN, CDR2 SVGIG (reference sequence). The CDR3 length is 13 residues. Trimming pared 2 bases from V and 8 bases from J, leaving 12 bases between. The CDR3 sequence: CAWSRQVREKLFF. The CDR3, as DNA: TGTGCCTGGAGTAGGCAGGTCCGGGAAAAACTGTTTTTT.

A note on this clone: The sample contains more than one DNA sequence encoding this CDR3. The CDR3 DNA sequence: TGTGCCACCAGCAGAGATCGGCTTGAACAGTACTTC. Its translation: CATSRDRLEQYF. The V gene is TRBV15, the J gene TRBJ2-7; D unclear. Germline CDR1 is LNHNV and CDR2 is YYDKDF (reference sequence). The ends were cut back, 0 bases at V and 10 bases at J, with 10 bases in the middle. This CDR3 has 12 residues. The variable domain in full, completed from reference TRBV15 and TRBJ2-7, reads DAMVIQNPRYQVTQFGKPVTLSCSQTLNHNVMYWYQQKSSQAPKLLFHYYDKDFNNEADTPDNFQSRRPNTSFCFLDIRSPGLGDTAMYLCATSRDRLEQYFGPGTRLTVT.

The chain couples TRBV6-5 to TRBJ1-3; D is undetermined. The CDR3 has 15 amino acids. Germline CDR1 is MNHEY and CDR2 is SVGAGI. Trimming took off 5 bases at V and 1 base at J, with 12 bases between the two ends. The CDR3 sequence is CASSLQPFSGNTIYF. The CDR3, as DNA: TGTGCCAGCAGTCTACAGCCCTTTTCTGGAAACACCATATATTTT.